A single count supports the clone carrying this TCR beta chain. The entry originates in a study of blood T cell repertoires in COVID-19. Study-level background: The samples span acute and convalescent COVID-19 from the United States, Italy and Spain.

Authors' methods: Counts of nucleated cells, estimated from reference gene primer amplification, were obtained. Some clones are missing from TCRdb's copy, which holds only in-frame ones; the method was immunoSEQ multiplex PCR. D and trimming were read from the DNA, whereas the V and J calls and clone size are those reported in that table. The table shows 150,000 to 200,000 clones, with 88% occurring only once. V lost 6 bases, J lost 4 bases, and 10 bases stayed unmatched. The CDR3 has 16 residues. Germline assignment: CDR1 SNHLY and CDR2 FYNNEI. The chain combines TRBV2 with TRBJ2-2; 8 bases align to TRBD2. The TCR comes from a woman aged 18-30 years who had recovered from COVID-19. Input material: PBMCs or T cells enriched from blood (not recorded which). As DNA, the CDR3 is TGTGCCAGCAGAATAATGACTAGCGTAGGCACCGGGGAGCTGTTTTTT. Translation: CASRIMTSVGTGELFF.